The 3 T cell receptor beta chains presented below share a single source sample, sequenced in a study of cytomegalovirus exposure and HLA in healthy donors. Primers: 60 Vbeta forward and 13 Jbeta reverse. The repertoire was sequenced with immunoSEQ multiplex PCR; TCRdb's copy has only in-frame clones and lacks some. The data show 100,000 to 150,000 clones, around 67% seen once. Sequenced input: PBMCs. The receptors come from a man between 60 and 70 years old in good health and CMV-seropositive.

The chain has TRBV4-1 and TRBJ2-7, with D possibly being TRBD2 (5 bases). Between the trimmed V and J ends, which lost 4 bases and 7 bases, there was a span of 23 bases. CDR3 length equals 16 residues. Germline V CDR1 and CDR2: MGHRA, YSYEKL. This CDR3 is CASSPYPGAQRVEQYF. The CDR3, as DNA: TGCGCCAGCAGCCCCTACCCCGGAGCCCAGAGGGTGGAGCAGTACTTC.

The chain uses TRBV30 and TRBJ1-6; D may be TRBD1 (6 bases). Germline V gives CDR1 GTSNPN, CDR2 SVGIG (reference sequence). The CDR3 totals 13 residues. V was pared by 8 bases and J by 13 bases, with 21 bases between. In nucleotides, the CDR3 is TGTGCCCGGTCACAGGGCCTGCAGGGCCCCCTCCACTTT. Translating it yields CARSQGLQGPLHF.

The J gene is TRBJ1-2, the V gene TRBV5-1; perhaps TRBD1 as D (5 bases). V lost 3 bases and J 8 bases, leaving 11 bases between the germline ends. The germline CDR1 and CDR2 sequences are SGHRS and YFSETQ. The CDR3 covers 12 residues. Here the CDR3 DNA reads TGCGCCAGCAGCTCCGGGCAGGGAGGCTACACCTTC. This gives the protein CASSSGQGGYTF.